Following are 10 T cell receptor beta chains from one sample sequenced in a study of siplizumab effects on memory and regulatory T cells. Sequenced by immunoSEQ multiplex PCR; TCRdb stores in-frame clones only, minus some. The repertoire holds fewer than 120,000 clones, roughly 92% seen once, with approximately 1.2% in the top ten. The material sequenced was CD4+ T cells sorted from blood. Receptors originate from a human donor in good health.

V and J are TRBV5-1 and TRBJ2-7; 7 bases are shared with TRBD1. The V gene's germline CDR1 is SGHRS and CDR2 YFSETQ. This CDR3 spans 18 amino acids. The V segment lost 4 bases and the J segment 0 bases; nucleotides outside the gene matches: 16. In nucleotides, the CDR3 is TGCGCCAGCAGCCAGATTGACGGTCGGGCAGGGGGCTCCTACGAGCAGTACTTC. It specifies CASSQIDGRAGGSYEQYF.

CDR3: CASSETSGGPSSYNEQFF. CDR3 coding DNA: TGTGCCAGCAGTGAGACTAGCGGGGGGCCGAGCTCCTACAATGAGCAGTTCTTC. The chain is built from TRBV6-1 and TRBJ2-1, with 13 bases identical to TRBD2. Unmatched junction bases numbered 5, after V lost 3 bases and J lost 0 bases. Germline assignment: CDR1 MNHNS and CDR2 SASEGT. CDR3 length: 18 residues.

V and J are TRBV6-1 and TRBJ1-6; no reliable D call. The V gene lost 5 bases and the J gene lost 6 bases, with 14 bases spanning the gap. CDR1 is MNHNS and CDR2 is SASEGT in the germline V gene. The CDR3 loop spans 15 amino acids. DNA of the CDR3: TGTGCCAGCAGTAGAGACGGTCGACCTAATTCACCCCTCCACTTT. Its protein is CASSRDGRPNSPLHF.

The count of this clone is one. This chain uses TRBV30 with TRBJ2-2; possible D gene TRBD2, 6 bases. Trimming pared 0 bases from V and 7 bases from J, leaving 15 bases between. The CDR3 spans 15 residues. CDR1 GTSNPN and CDR2 SVGIG come from the germline V gene (reference sequence). CDR3 region: CAWSVLSGWNGELFF. CDR3 sequence (DNA): TGTGCCTGGAGTGTACTCAGCGGGTGGAACGGGGAGCTGTTTTTT.

This clone showed up just a few times. The chain couples TRBV19 to TRBJ1-5, with D tentatively TRBD1 (5 bases). Germline lookup yields CDR1 LNHDA and CDR2 SQIVND (reference sequence). V lost 5 bases, J lost 5 bases, and 10 bases lay in between. This CDR3 spans 13 amino acids. The CDR3 reads CASSGARHQPQHF. CDR3 sequence (DNA): TGTGCCAGTAGTGGGGCACGACATCAGCCCCAGCATTTT.

The chain is built from TRBV28 and TRBJ2-5; possible D gene TRBD1, 6 bases. The J call may be wrong; the DNA end is better matched by TRBJ2-7. CDR1 and CDR2 (germline): MDHEN, SYDVKM. This CDR3 spans 12 amino acids. The CDR3, as DNA: TGTGCCAGCAGTTTACTGGGGGCCGAGCAGTACTTC. Amino acid sequence: CASSLLGAEQYF.

V and J are TRBV2 and TRBJ2-5, with a tentative D call TRBD1 (7 bases). Deletions cut 4 bases from V and 4 bases from J, with 13 bases between. The CDR3 is 14 amino acids. The V gene's germline CDR1 is SNHLY and CDR2 FYNNEI. CDR3 coding DNA: TGTGCCAGCAGTGGGTCAGGGGGGAGAGAGACCCAGTACTTC. Translating gives CASSGSGGRETQYF.

The chain carries TRBV6-6 and TRBJ1-2, with TRBD1 as a possible D gene (6 bases). CDR3 size: 14 residues. With 3 bases removed from V and 4 bases from J, the gap between germline ends came to 12 bases. Germline CDR1 and CDR2: MNHNY and SVGAGI (reference sequence). The CDR3 region has the DNA TGTGCCAGCAGTTATCCTCAGGGGATCTATGGCTACACCTTC. Its translation: CASSYPQGIYGYTF.

This chain joins TRBV25-1 and TRBJ2-3; unclear D gene. The V gene's germline CDR1 is MGHDK and CDR2 SYGVNS. Trimming left V 9 bases short and J 2 bases short, with 21 bases between. The CDR3 is 16 amino acids. CDR3 protein: CASPWAHRDITDTQYF. As DNA, the CDR3 is TGTGCCAGTCCGTGGGCACACCGAGATATCACAGATACGCAGTATTTT.

This rearrangement joins TRBV5-1 to TRBJ2-1; maybe TRBD2 (7 bases). CDR3 length: 16 amino acids. Germline CDR1 is SGHRS and CDR2 is YFSETQ. V gave up 6 bases and J gave up 3 bases, with 19 bases separating them. The CDR3 protein is CASTGGAGAGYNEQFF. The CDR3, as DNA: TGCGCCAGCACCGGAGGGGCGGGGGCGGGCTACAATGAGCAGTTCTTC.